This is a list of T cell receptor beta chains from one sample in a study of long-term antiretroviral therapy in people with HIV. Sequenced by immunoSEQ multiplex PCR; TCRdb stores in-frame clones only, minus some. The table lists under 30,000 clones, about 94% of them singletons. The sequences come from unsorted PBMCs, collected 7.4 years after starting antiretroviral therapy. The receptors come from a man aged 50 to 59 with HIV. The CDR3 runs from the conserved cysteine through the conserved F or W. D genes are given only for firm matches. Expanded clones get a size class; other rows say once, few or many, or leave the size out.

v_gene: TRBV18; abundance: -; len: 15; d_gene: -; j_gene: TRBJ2-2; CDR3nt: TGTGCCAGCTCACCAAGCCCAACAGGAGCCGGGGAGCTGTTTTTT; CDR3aa: CASSPSPTGAGELFF
v_gene: TRBV27; abundance: -; len: 21; d_gene: TRBD2; j_gene: TRBJ2-1; CDR3nt: TGTGCCAGCAGTTTAAAGGGACTAGCGGGGGGCCATAAAAGCTCCTACAATGAGCAGTTCTTC; CDR3aa: CASSLKGLAGGHKSSYNEQFF
v_gene: TRBV30; abundance: -; len: 13; d_gene: -; j_gene: TRBJ1-5; CDR3nt: TGTGCCTGGAGTGTACAGGGAGGTCAGCCCCAGCATTTT; CDR3aa: CAWSVQGGQPQHF
v_gene: TRBV11-2; abundance: -; len: 15; d_gene: -; j_gene: TRBJ1-4; CDR3nt: TGTGCCAGCAGCTTAGTTTGGGGGTTCGGAGAAAAACTGTTTTTT; CDR3aa: CASSLVWGFGEKLFF
v_gene: TRBV7-6; abundance: -; len: 14; d_gene: -; j_gene: TRBJ2-7; CDR3nt: TGTGCCAGCAGCTTAGCAGGGAACGCCTACGAGCAGTACTTC; CDR3aa: CASSLAGNAYEQYF
v_gene: TRBV7-2; abundance: once; len: 14; d_gene: TRBD1; j_gene: TRBJ1-2; CDR3nt: TGTGCCAGCAGCCCCCTCCGGGACAGAGGAGGCTACACCTTC; CDR3aa: CASSPLRDRGGYTF
v_gene: TRBV4-1; abundance: -; len: 14; d_gene: -; j_gene: TRBJ2-7; CDR3nt: TGCGCCAGCAGCCAAGACGAGGGTCTCTACGAGCAGTACTTC; CDR3aa: CASSQDEGLYEQYF
v_gene: TRBV7-8; abundance: once; len: 14; d_gene: -; j_gene: TRBJ2-3; CDR3nt: TGTGCCAGCAGCCCTGGGTTGCACACAGATACGCAGTATTTT; CDR3aa: CASSPGLHTDTQYF
v_gene: TRBV6-1; abundance: -; len: 15; d_gene: -; j_gene: TRBJ2-7; CDR3nt: TGTGCCAGCAGTCGAAGGGGTCCCTACTCCTACGAGCAGTACTTC; CDR3aa: CASSRRGPYSYEQYF
v_gene: TRBV7-8; abundance: -; len: 13; d_gene: -; j_gene: TRBJ2-2; CDR3nt: TGTGCCAGCAGCCCAAGTATGACCGGGGAGCTGTTTTTT; CDR3aa: CASSPSMTGELFF
v_gene: TRBV5-1; abundance: -; len: 13; d_gene: -; j_gene: TRBJ2-3; CDR3nt: TGCGCCAGCAGCAGGGACGGCACAGATACGCAGTATTTT; CDR3aa: CASSRDGTDTQYF
v_gene: TRBV5-1; abundance: -; len: 14; d_gene: TRBD1; j_gene: TRBJ1-2; CDR3nt: TGCGCCAGCAGCTTGGGTGGACAGGGGGTTGGCTACACCTTC; CDR3aa: CASSLGGQGVGYTF
v_gene: TRBV12-1; abundance: once; len: 14; d_gene: -; j_gene: TRBJ2-7; CDR3nt: TGTGCCAGCAGCTTTGACCGACCCGTCTACGAGCAGTACTTC; CDR3aa: CASSFDRPVYEQYF
v_gene: TRBV2; abundance: few; len: 16; d_gene: TRBD1; j_gene: TRBJ1-6; CDR3nt: TGTGCCAGCAGGCCCGGGACAGCAATCTATAATTCACCCCTCCACTTT; CDR3aa: CASRPGTAIYNSPLHF
v_gene: TRBV15; abundance: -; len: 16; d_gene: -; j_gene: TRBJ1-1; CDR3nt: TGTGCCACCAGCAGAGAGGCACAGGGATCGAACACTGAAGCTTTCTTT; CDR3aa: CATSREAQGSNTEAFF